This T cell receptor beta chain is drawn from a study of blood T cells in healthy people across ages. General observations from the study: Naive and antigen-experienced cells were not separated, limiting conclusive comparison. With age, beta diversity per million T cells declined roughly linearly, significantly by 40.

Alongside a J-beta primer mix, a sample-barcoded 5' primer served in a second PCR lasting roughly 6 to 11 cycles. TCRdb re-called the 5' RACE reads through MiXCR, storing one row per CDR3 protein. The sample includes fewer than 900,000 distinct CDR3 sequences, 43% of them seen just once. Of note for this clonotype: The antigen is undetermined. An end of the junction does not agree with germline; a read error may underlie this.

The CDR3 has 15 residues. Germline CDR1 and CDR2: SGDLS and YYNGEE. Material for sequencing was blood. The clonotype originates from a woman between 55 and 75 years old in good health. The chain has TRBV9 and TRBJ2-4; no firm D call. The CDR3 region is CASSVGGLAKSIQYF. The CDR3, as DNA: TGTGCCAGCAGCGTAGGGGGATTAGCCAAAAGCATTCAGTACTTC.